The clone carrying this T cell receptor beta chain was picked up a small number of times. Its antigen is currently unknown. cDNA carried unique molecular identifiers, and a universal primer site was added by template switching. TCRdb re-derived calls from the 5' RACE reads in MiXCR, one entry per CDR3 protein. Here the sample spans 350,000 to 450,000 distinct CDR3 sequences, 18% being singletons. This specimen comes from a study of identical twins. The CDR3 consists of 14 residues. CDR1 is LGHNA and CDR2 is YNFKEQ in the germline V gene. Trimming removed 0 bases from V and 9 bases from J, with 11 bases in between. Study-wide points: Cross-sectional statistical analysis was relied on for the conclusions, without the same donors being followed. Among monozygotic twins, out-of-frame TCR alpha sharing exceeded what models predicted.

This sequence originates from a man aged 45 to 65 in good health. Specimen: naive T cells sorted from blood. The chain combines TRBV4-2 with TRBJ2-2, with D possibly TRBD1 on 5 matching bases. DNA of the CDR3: TGTGCCAGCAGCCAAGATAAGGGGTACCGGGAGCTGTTTTTT. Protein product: CASSQDKGYRELFF.